A selection of T cell receptor beta chains follows, all from one sample in a study of blood T cell repertoires in COVID-19. Libraries were prepared by immunoSEQ multiplex PCR; TCRdb keeps only in-frame clonotypes and omits some of them. The table has 300,000 to 350,000 clones, about 91% seen once; the top ten hold about 1.5%. Sequencing was done on a sample of peripheral blood. Receptors were obtained from a woman aged 30 to 39 with COVID-19, enrolled during active disease. The CDR3 runs from the conserved cysteine through the conserved F or W. Fields, in order: clone size, J gene, D gene, V gene, CDR3 DNA, CDR3 protein. The D gene is left open where the match is weak. Only part of the rows carry a size: once, few, many, or a class if the clone is expanded.

size: -
J: TRBJ1-1
D: -
V: TRBV3-1/TRBV3-2
DNA: TGTGCCAGCAGCCCAACGACAGGCAGCACTGAAGCTTTCTTT
CDR3: CASSPTTGSTEAFF

size: -
J: TRBJ1-2
D: TRBD1
V: TRBV2
DNA: TGTGCCAGCAGTGGACAGGGAGCTAACTATGGCTACACCTTC
CDR3: CASSGQGANYGYTF

size: -
J: TRBJ1-1
D: -
V: TRBV7-9
DNA: TGTGCCAGCAGCTCACTTACAGGGCTCACTGAAGCTTTCTTT
CDR3: CASSSLTGLTEAFF

size: -
J: TRBJ1-5
D: TRBD1
V: TRBV2
DNA: TGTGCCAGCAGGACAGGGTCCCTCCTTAGCAATCAGCCCCAGCATTTT
CDR3: CASRTGSLLSNQPQHF

size: many
J: TRBJ2-1
D: -
V: TRBV6-4
DNA: TGTGCCAGCAGTGATACTAGCTACCGGGAGCAGTTCTTC
CDR3: CASSDTSYREQFF

size: -
J: TRBJ1-5
D: -
V: TRBV5-6
DNA: TGTGCCAGCACTTGGGGAGGTCCTCTGGGCAATCAGCCCCAGCATTTT
CDR3: CASTWGGPLGNQPQHF

size: -
J: TRBJ1-6
D: -
V: TRBV2
DNA: TGTGCCAGCAGCCAGAATAATTCACCCCTCCACTTT
CDR3: CASSQNNSPLHF

size: -
J: TRBJ2-1
D: -
V: TRBV18
DNA: TGTGCCAGCTCACCAGGAGGGGGGGCATACAATGAGCAGTTCTTC
CDR3: CASSPGGGAYNEQFF

size: -
J: TRBJ2-2
D: -
V: TRBV9
DNA: TGTGCCAGCAGCCAAACCGGGGGATCGAACACCGGGGAGCTGTTTTTT
CDR3: CASSQTGGSNTGELFF

size: few
J: TRBJ2-1
D: TRBD2
V: TRBV4-2
DNA: TGTGCCAGCAGCCAAGTCGGGGGGGGCAATGAGCAGTTCTTC
CDR3: CASSQVGGGNEQFF

size: -
J: TRBJ2-5
D: TRBD2
V: TRBV7-9
DNA: TGTGCCAGCAGCTCTCCGGGACTAGCGGGGGGGCGAGAGACCCAGTACTTC
CDR3: CASSSPGLAGGRETQYF

size: few
J: TRBJ2-1
D: TRBD2
V: TRBV29-1
DNA: TGCAGCGTTTTAAAACTAGCGGGGGGGCCTTTTTATGAGCAGTTCTTC
CDR3: CSVLKLAGGPFYEQFF

size: -
J: TRBJ2-3
D: -
V: TRBV19
DNA: TGTGCCAGTAGTAAAGGCTCGCCGACACCGAGCACAGATACGCAGTATTTT
CDR3: CASSKGSPTPSTDTQYF

size: -
J: TRBJ2-5
D: -
V: TRBV6-1
DNA: TGTGCCAGCAGTGAAGCTGTGACTAGTGGAGAGACCCAGTACTTC
CDR3: CASSEAVTSGETQYF

size: -
J: TRBJ2-1
D: TRBD2
V: TRBV7-3
DNA: TGTGCCAGCAGCCCAGGGACTAGACGGGGTGATGAGCAGTTCTTC
CDR3: CASSPGTRRGDEQFF

size: -
J: TRBJ2-5
D: TRBD1
V: TRBV27
DNA: TGTGCCAGCAGTCCGGGACAGAATACAGGGACCCAGTACTTC
CDR3: CASSPGQNTGTQYF

size: -
J: TRBJ1-2
D: TRBD1
V: TRBV6-1
DNA: TGTGCCAGCAGTGAAACCGGGACAGAGTGGGATGGCTACACCTTC
CDR3: CASSETGTEWDGYTF

size: -
J: TRBJ2-7
D: TRBD1
V: TRBV9
DNA: TGTGCCAGCAGTGGTACTAGTACAGGGGACGAGCAGTACTTC
CDR3: CASSGTSTGDEQYF

size: once
J: TRBJ1-1
D: -
V: TRBV5-5
DNA: TGTGCCAGCAGCTATGGGACTTCGGTGGGTCGGGAAGCTTTCTTT
CDR3: CASSYGTSVGREAFF

size: -
J: TRBJ2-1
D: -
V: TRBV11-2
DNA: TGTGCCAGCAGCCTCCAGGGTGTGGGGCAGTTCTTC
CDR3: CASSLQGVGQFF

size: once
J: TRBJ1-1
D: -
V: TRBV6-1
DNA: TGTGCCAGCAGTGAAGTGGGAGCGAACACTGAAGCTTTCTTT
CDR3: CASSEVGANTEAFF

size: -
J: TRBJ2-1
D: -
V: TRBV27
DNA: TGTGCCAGCAGTTTATCGGATTATTCCGATGAGGATGAGCAGTTCTTC
CDR3: CASSLSDYSDEDEQFF

size: -
J: TRBJ2-3
D: -
V: TRBV5-4
DNA: TGTGCCAGCAGCTTGCTAGTGGGTGATACGCAGTATTTT
CDR3: CASSLLVGDTQYF

size: once
J: TRBJ2-7
D: TRBD1
V: TRBV4-3
DNA: TGCGCCAGCAGCCAAAGGACAGGGTACGAGCAGTACTTC
CDR3: CASSQRTGYEQYF

size: -
J: TRBJ1-3
D: -
V: TRBV11-2
DNA: TGTGCCAGCAGCTTCCTCGGGTCAGCTGGAAACACCATATATTTT
CDR3: CASSFLGSAGNTIYF

size: -
J: TRBJ1-2
D: -
V: TRBV6-5
DNA: TGTGCCAGCAGTTACTCGGTGAACGCGGGCTACACCTTC
CDR3: CASSYSVNAGYTF

size: -
J: TRBJ1-1
D: TRBD1
V: TRBV27
DNA: TGTGCCACCGGTCAGGGGGTGAACACTGAAGCTTTCTTT
CDR3: CATGQGVNTEAFF

size: once
J: TRBJ2-1
D: TRBD1
V: TRBV28
DNA: TGTGCCAGCAGTAGGGGACAGCCGTACAATGAGCAGTTCTTC
CDR3: CASSRGQPYNEQFF

size: -
J: TRBJ1-3
D: TRBD1
V: TRBV7-8
DNA: TGTGCCAGCAGCGCACAGGGGGCGCGAGGAAACACCATATATTTT
CDR3: CASSAQGARGNTIYF